This T cell receptor beta chain was profiled in a study of CXCR3-negative and CXCR3-positive naive CD8 T cells. Study context: Cumulative TRB read yield was roughly 130 million, averaging about 1.5 +/- 0.3 million per library. Study conclusions and caveats: Naive cells, whether CXCR3-negative or CXCR3-positive, had similar TRBV-TRBJ usage, while memory cells differed. TRB CDR3s of CXCR3-positive naive cells were more hydrophobic than those of CXCR3-negative naive cells.

In germline, CDR1 is SGHDN, CDR2 FVKESK. The CDR3 spans 16 residues. A word on this clonotype: Its antigen remains unknown.

UMI-labeled 5' RACE yielded the TRB cDNA libraries. TCRdb reprocessed the 5' RACE reads; each CDR3 protein has one entry and no DNA is given. The sample's table shows 75,000 to 100,000 distinct CDR3 sequences. The receptor was derived from a human donor in good health. Some clones in this sample may be carry-over from other donors' samples. The chain uses TRBV14 and TRBJ2-5; TCRdb lists TRBD2, though no DNA is available to test this call. The sequencing input was naive CXCR3+ CD8+ T cells from blood. Stated subset: CD45RO-CCR7+CD27+CD95- naive CD8+ T cells expressing CXCR3 (TNR3+). The CDR3 reads CASSQEGMAVVETQYF.